These 4 T cell receptor beta chains share one sample of origin, sequenced in a study of blood T cell repertoires in COVID-19. Assay used: immunoSEQ multiplex PCR; TCRdb lists only in-frame clones, some missing. The sample consists of about 87,000 clones, roughly 84% of them appearing once. Material for sequencing was peripheral blood. The receptors here all came from an elderly woman with acute or convalescent COVID-19.

The table lists this clone with a few counts. The chain links TRBV12-5 to TRBJ2-7, with 12 bases matching TRBD2. V shed 1 base, J shed 2 bases, and the junction held 3 bases outside the gene matches. Germline assignment: CDR1 LGHNT and CDR2 FRNRAP. This CDR3 spans 16 amino acids. Here the CDR3 reads CASGLATSGSPYEQYF. CDR3 bases: TGTGCTAGTGGTTTGGCGACTAGCGGGAGTCCCTACGAGCAGTACTTC.

This clone has a single count. V usage is TRBV7-3 and J usage is TRBJ2-3, with D possibly matching TRBD2 (6 bases). The ends were cut back, 0 bases at V and 6 bases at J, with 19 bases in the middle. Looked up from germline, CDR1 is SGHTA and CDR2 is FQGTGA. This CDR3 contains 17 residues. Here the CDR3 DNA reads TGTGCCAGCAGCTTAACTACGGGACTTCTCACTTGGGATACGCAGTATTTT. Translation: CASSLTTGLLTWDTQYF.

V and J are TRBV2 and TRBJ2-5; 9 positions match TRBD2. Germline loops: CDR1 SNHLY, CDR2 FYNNEI. There are 16 residues in the CDR3. J was trimmed by 9 bases and V by 3 bases; bases with no gene match: 14. The CDR3 DNA is TGTGCCAGCAGTGATCGGGGTACGGTGGCGGGAGGGGCCCAGTACTTC. It encodes CASSDRGTVAGGAQYF. Full variable domain (remainder filled in from reference TRBV2 and TRBJ2-5): EPEVTQTPSHQVTQMGQEVILRCVPISNHLYFYWYRQILGQKVEFLVSFYNNEISEKSEIFDDQFSVERPDGSNFTLKIRSTKLEDSAMYFCASSDRGTVAGGAQYFGPGTRLLVL.

The chain couples TRBV28 to TRBJ1-2, with D maybe TRBD1 (5 bases). V was shortened by 3 bases and J by 5 bases, with 7 bases between the two germline ends. The length of the CDR3 is 12 residues. Germline loops: CDR1 MDHEN, CDR2 SYDVKM. CDR3 residues: CASSFRVYGYTF. CDR3 coding DNA: TGTGCCAGCAGTTTCAGGGTGTATGGCTACACCTTC.